Described below is a single T cell receptor beta chain sequence and its context. Its antigen is still unknown. Base qualities are not provided; no much larger clone lies one nucleotide away. Sequences SGDLS (CDR1) and YYNGEE (CDR2) are obtained from the germline V gene. From its cysteine to its phenylalanine, the CDR3 spans 15 amino acids. Solely the CDR3 DNA is kept, with 45 bases framed from the first base. Trimming removed 0 bases from V and 3 bases from J, leaving 12 bases between the germline ends. This sample stems from a study of T cell responses to AZD1222 COVID-19 vaccine (dated by TCRdb to the early 2020s). Regarding the study in general: AZD1222 recipients whose second dose came at about 4 weeks and those whose second dose came at about 12 weeks were combined into one group, since spike-specific TCR depth and breadth did not differ between the two schedules. TCR sequencing was performed for fewer than 250 trial participants, of whom about 200 were given two doses of AZD1222 and around 26 were given two doses of MenACWY control vaccine. Trial participants were enrolled by age into subgroups of 18-55, 56-69 and 70-plus years, and roughly 150, 30 and 60 TCR-sequenced participants, respectively, were included in these subgroups.

The investigation overall reported the following: Participants were mostly white British, with more females than males. The authors suggested clonal diversity may have been underestimated. Only a handful of AZD1222 recipients were SARS-CoV-2 seropositive at baseline, limiting conclusions about previously exposed vaccinees. Spike-specific TCR breadth and depth rose significantly after two AZD1222 doses compared with day 0 and with MenACWY recipients. Because no day 14 peak-response samples were available, repertoires were characterized only after the peak T cell response. Vaccine-associated CD4 TCRs spanned the whole spike protein, with dominant responses in regions 160-218 and 743-854. Nearly half of unique spike-specific TCRs reportedly recognized epitopes outside regions mutated in the B.1.351 and B.1.1.7 variants. The 56-69-year group was small, and its depth increase did not reach significance, likely because of low power.

Interpreted using the paper, the time point label stands for: baseline before first vaccination. The vaccinee samples were drawn from two UK trials, COV001 and COV002, one of which was a single-blind randomized controlled phase 2/3 trial testing AZD1222 (ChAdOx1 nCoV-19) in healthy adults. Trial participant PBMC samples were collected at day 0 and day 28 after the second dose for TCRbeta chain sequencing. The CDR3 regions of human TCRbeta chains were subjected to immunosequencing. Regarding the original processing steps: TCRs in the repertoires were compared against a reference library of SARS-CoV-2-specific TCRs that had been generated with the MIRA antigen-specificity platform. Breadth meant the fraction of unique TCRs that were SARS-CoV-2-associated, whereas depth meant the fraction of total T cells that were SARS-CoV-2-associated. Using the MIRA data, each spike-specific TCR was assigned both to the spike region to which the TCR was reactive and to a CD4 or CD8 class. Log10-transformed breadth and depth values were compared by one-way ANOVA with Sidak's multiple comparisons tests. TCRdb retrieved this table from immuneACCESS and kept in-frame rearrangements only. Not all clones are present; in checked studies, unresolved V genes account for under half, and no reason is known for the remainder. V, J and clone size are those of that table, while D and trimming were read from the DNA. Recorded for this sample are 150,000 or so clones; around 90% of them occurred a single time. The ten largest account for 1.5% to 2% of the sample.

This material consisted of peripheral blood, taken on day 0 of AZD1222 vaccination. This TCR came from an adult in good health. The rearranged chain carries TRBV9 and TRBJ1-1, with TRBD1 tentatively as D gene (6 bases match). The CDR3 in this case is CASSVATGADTEAFF. At the DNA level, the sequence is TGTGCCAGCAGCGTAGCTACGGGGGCGGACACTGAAGCTTTCTTT.